This T cell receptor beta chain came from a study of T cells in Graves' hyperthyroidism and ophthalmopathy. Study-level information: Peripheral blood was taken when the disease was first diagnosed, before any treatment began.

Study findings and constraints: A model of 13 V-J pairs discriminated ophthalmopathy from stable hyperthyroidism. Ophthalmopathy was identified by the model a median approximately six months ahead of onset.

TCR beta CDR3 regions were amplified from RNA transcripts. RT-PCR in the first round (using the HTBI primer set) targeted the TCR CDR3. TCRdb processed the multiplex PCR reads anew with MiXCR; each CDR3 protein has one entry. Among about 710,000 distinct CDR3 sequences, about 15% were seen once, and the ten largest hold under 10%. The table lists this clonotype with many counts. Its antigen is still unknown. The sequence derives from a man aged 18 to 29 with Graves' hyperthyroidism. What was sequenced was blood.

The CDR3 is CSASDRVNTEAFF. CDR3 bases: TGCAGTGCTAGTGACCGCGTGAACACTGAAGCTTTCTTT. V usage is TRBV20-1 and J usage is TRBJ1-1; D unresolved. Germline V gives CDR1 DFQATT, CDR2 SNEGSKA (reference sequence). CDR3 length equals 13 residues. V lost 3 bases, J lost 0 bases, and 8 bases lay in between.